The clone carrying this T cell receptor beta chain was seen more than once but under ten times. Its specificity is unknown. Germline V lookup: CDR1 KGHDR, CDR2 SFDVKD. This CDR3 has 13 amino acids. Trimming at V came to 12 bases and at J to 6 bases, leaving 10 bases not matched to a gene. It was with unique molecular identifiers that the TCRbeta library was prepared. TCRdb used MiXCR to reprocess the PCR reads, holding one entry per CDR3 protein. In the table there are over 400,000 distinct CDR3 sequences, roughly 43% of which are singletons. This sample is part of a study of T-cell reconstitution after alpha-beta-depleted transplantation in children. Study findings and constraints: Surviving recipient T cells and thymic progenitors accounted for the high day-60 TCRbeta diversity observed in some patients. In patients about two months after transplant, alpha-beta T cells reportedly arose from several hundred expanded graft clones. From newly produced T cells came most of the T-cell counts and diversity one year after transplant.

The chain recombines TRBV24-1 with TRBJ2-1; 7 bases agree with TRBD2. This material consisted of PBMCs, taken before TCRalphabeta/CD19-depleted stem cell transplant. This receptor was identified in a girl between 2 and 10 years old with aplastic anemia, due to receive a stem cell transplant. The chain's CDR3 is CAPGGIGRNEQFF. Here the CDR3 DNA reads TGTGCCCCGGGGGGTATTGGTCGCAATGAGCAGTTCTTC.